The sequence of this T cell receptor beta chain was determined in a study of blood T cell repertoires in COVID-19 (TCRdb year 2020). For context, the study as a whole: The collaborator samples originated in the United States, Italy and Spain and spanned the acute and convalescent phases of COVID-19. The material from the prospective study consisted of cDNA or gDNA derived from T cells, B-cell-depleted T cells, or PBMCs. The dataset comprised deeply sampled blood TCRbeta repertoires from subjects exposed to, actively infected with, or recovered from COVID-19. A freely available public database, intended as a resource for researchers studying the immune response to SARS-CoV-2, is where the repertoires were released. The samples were drawn from two sources: the first 160 participants of the ongoing ImmuneRACE study, and over 950 subjects contributed by 6 global collaborators. Nearly every sample came with metadata listing a de-identified subject ID, COVID-19 status, age in years and sex. HLA class I and class II types, where available, came from metadata supplied by the sample provider rather than from assay-based typing. Overall study results and their limits: The quantity of clinical and demographic metadata differed by source and by participant and was supplied without curation.

TCRbeta CDR3 regions were amplified from genomic DNA by means of the immunoSEQ Assay, a bias-controlled multiplex PCR. On the authors' methods: The number of nucleated cells in each sample was estimated from the amplification of reference gene primers within the assay. Sequence reads were collapsed and filtered to measure the absolute abundance of every unique TCRbeta CDR3 rearrangement. Productive Simpson clonality was computed per sample as the square root of Simpson's diversity index over productive rearrangements. The immuneACCESS repertoire file appears here via TCRdb, limited to in-frame rearrangements. These files lack a portion of the clones; in checked studies, under half of the deficit traces to unresolved V genes, and the cause of the others is not known. V and J calls and clone size are copied from that table; D and trimming were computed from the DNA. This sample is represented by under 300,000 clones; 86% of them were singletons. Clones ranked in the top ten supply around 14% of the sample.

The germline V gene provides CDR1 SQVTM and CDR2 ANQGSEA. The CDR3 runs 14 residues from the cysteine to the phenylalanine. Only the CDR3 portion is preserved as DNA: 42 bases, with reading frame beginning at the first base. V ends up 3 bases short and J 3 bases short, with an unmatched junction base count of 5. One collaborating source in Seattle enrolled patients while the patients were actively infected and followed the patients over time throughout the course of disease. Collaborating institutions collected whole blood in K2EDTA tubes following their own protocols. For TCRbeta analysis, collaborators shipped samples as frozen whole blood, isolated PBMCs, or DNA extracted from either of those sample types. About this clone itself: There is no known antigen for this receptor. Base qualities were left out, and no much larger clone turns up one base away. Other DNA sequences in the same sample also yield this CDR3.

The sample taken for sequencing was peripheral blood. The chain joins TRBV29-1 to TRBJ2-3, with 8 bases aligning to TRBD2. This TCR was recovered from a woman in her 70s with COVID-19, enrolled during active disease. The CDR3 reads as follows: CSVEKGGGTDTQYF. The DNA sequence follows: TGCAGCGTTGAGAAGGGCGGGGGGACAGATACGCAGTATTTT.